This paragraph reports one T cell receptor (beta chain). Its target is unknown. Trimming removed 4 bases from V and 8 bases from J; junction bases left unmatched: 6. CDR3 length: 13 residues. Germline assignment: CDR1 LNHDA and CDR2 SQIVND (reference sequence). The source of the sample is a study of T cell responses to AZD1222 COVID-19 vaccine. About the study: Doses given second, at about 4 or about 12 weeks, were pooled.

Produced via immunoSEQ multiplex PCR; TCRdb's table is partial and in-frame only. The table lists about 68,000 clones, roughly 90% of them singletons. Overall study results and limits: There were mostly white British donors and more females than males, and clonal diversity was possibly underestimated.

The sequence was obtained from an adult in good health. The specimen was peripheral blood, collected on day 0 of AZD1222 vaccination. The rearrangement joins TRBV19 to TRBJ1-2; TRBD1 aligns across 8 bases. The chain's CDR3 is CASSTSTGVGYTF. DNA of the CDR3: TGTGCCAGTAGTACCTCGACAGGGGTCGGCTACACCTTC. The variable domain in full, completed from reference TRBV19 and TRBJ1-2, reads DGGITQSPKYLFRKEGQNVTLSCEQNLNHDAMYWYRQDPGQGLRLIYYSQIVNDFQKGDIAEGYSVSREKKESFPLTVTSAQKNPTAFYLCASSTSTGVGYTFGSGTRLTVV.